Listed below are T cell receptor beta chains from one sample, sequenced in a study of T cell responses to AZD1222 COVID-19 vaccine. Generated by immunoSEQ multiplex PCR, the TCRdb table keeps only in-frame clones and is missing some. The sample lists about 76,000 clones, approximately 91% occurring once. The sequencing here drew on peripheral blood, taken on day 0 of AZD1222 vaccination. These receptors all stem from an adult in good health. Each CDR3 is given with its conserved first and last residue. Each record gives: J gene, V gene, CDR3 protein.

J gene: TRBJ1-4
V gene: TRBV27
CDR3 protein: CASSSRGQGRNEKLFF

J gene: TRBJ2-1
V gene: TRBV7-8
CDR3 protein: CASSSPGPEMGQFF

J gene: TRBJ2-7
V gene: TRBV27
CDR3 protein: CASSWGGGNGEQYF

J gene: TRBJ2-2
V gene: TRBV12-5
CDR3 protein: CASGLGLGGELFF

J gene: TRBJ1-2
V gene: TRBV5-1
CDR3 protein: CASSLDGQPGLGYTF

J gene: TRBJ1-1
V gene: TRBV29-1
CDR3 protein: CSVHHPGAIGGEAFF

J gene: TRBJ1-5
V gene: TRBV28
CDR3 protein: CASSLRTGWIQPQHF

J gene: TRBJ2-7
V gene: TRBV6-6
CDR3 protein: CASSFPGGNEQYF

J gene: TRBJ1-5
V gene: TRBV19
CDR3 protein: CASRKRGGNQPQHF

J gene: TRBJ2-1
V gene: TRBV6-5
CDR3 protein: CASTIRDPGWEQFF

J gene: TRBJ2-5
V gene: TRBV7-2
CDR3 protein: CASSLQETQYF

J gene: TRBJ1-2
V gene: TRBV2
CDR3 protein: CASSYPGRDGYTF

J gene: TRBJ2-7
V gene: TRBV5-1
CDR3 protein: CASSQWTGRDDF

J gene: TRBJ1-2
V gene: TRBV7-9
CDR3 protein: CASSPPTRDYTF

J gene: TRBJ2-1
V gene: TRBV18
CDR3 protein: CASSPLTSGSSEQFF

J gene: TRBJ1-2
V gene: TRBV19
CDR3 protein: CASSSRQGAGLGYTF

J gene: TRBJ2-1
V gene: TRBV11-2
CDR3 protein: CASSLAGADNEQFF

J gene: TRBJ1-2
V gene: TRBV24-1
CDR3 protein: CATSTYSYGYTF

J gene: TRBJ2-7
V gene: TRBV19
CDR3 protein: CATGTAQSYEQYF

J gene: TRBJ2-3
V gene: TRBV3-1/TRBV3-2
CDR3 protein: CASSSTGTSFSYTDTQYF

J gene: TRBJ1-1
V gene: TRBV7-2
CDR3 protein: CASSAQAYTEAFF

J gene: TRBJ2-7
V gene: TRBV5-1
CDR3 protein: CASSPTGGLDYEQYF

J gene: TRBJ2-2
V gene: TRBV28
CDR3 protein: CASTKQGFTGELFF

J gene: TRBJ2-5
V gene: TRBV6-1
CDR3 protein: CASSDDWSLQETQYF

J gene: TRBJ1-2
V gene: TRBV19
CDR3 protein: CASSNDEGVYGYTF

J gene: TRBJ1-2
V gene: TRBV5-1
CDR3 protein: CASSLDRGDGYTF

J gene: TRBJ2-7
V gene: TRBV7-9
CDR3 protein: CASSQDSRPYEQYF

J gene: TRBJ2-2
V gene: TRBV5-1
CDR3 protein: CASSPGQTTGELFF